Each of the 32 T cell receptor beta chains below was sequenced from the same sample in a study of beta chain features in type 1 diabetes. General study findings and limits: Shortening that was moderate but significant affected the TCRB CDR3s of Type 1 diabetes patients in all four CD4+ subsets.

These receptors are not linked to any known antigen. The whole isolated RNA underwent reverse transcription, so sequencing captured expressed TCRB transcripts. Measured with immunoSEQ multiplex PCR; TCRdb has only the in-frame clones, and not every one. Of 200,000 to 300,000 clones in the sample, about a fifth were seen once. The sequencing input was naive CD4+ T cells from blood. The source is a woman in her forties with type 1 diabetes.

This clone was recorded a few times. This rearrangement joins TRBV15 to TRBJ1-5; the match to TRBD1 covers 7 bases. Germline V gene lookup returns CDR1 LNHNV and CDR2 YYDKDF (reference sequence). There are 14 residues in the CDR3. V shed 5 bases and J 0 bases; nucleotides not matched to a gene: 1. In nucleotides, the CDR3 is TGTGCCACCAGCGGGACAGCTAGCAATCAGCCCCAGCATTTT. Its translation is CATSGTASNQPQHF.

Details on this clone: An end of the junction does not agree with germline; a read error may underlie this. For the CDR3, the DNA is TGTGCCAGCAGCGGTACACCGAACGCTGAAGCTTTCTTT. Translated, it gives CASSGTPNAEAFF. The rearrangement links TRBV9 to TRBJ1-1; no definite D call. The CDR3 loop spans 13 amino acids. Germline CDR1 is SGDLS and CDR2 is YYNGEE.

This clone was seen only a few times. The chain employs TRBV9 and TRBJ2-5; TRBD1 is a possible D gene (6 bases). The J call is uncertain, as TRBJ2-7 better fits the DNA end. The CDR3 sequence is 15 residues long. CDR1 SGDLS and CDR2 YYNGEE come from the germline V gene. The CDR3 sequence: CASSVEGGFSYEQYF. The CDR3 DNA is TGTGCCAGCAGCGTAGAAGGGGGATTCTCCTACGAGCAGTACTTC.

This clone occurred a few times. The rearrangement uses TRBV30 and TRBJ2-7; D not resolved. This CDR3 region has 10 residues. Germline CDR1 and CDR2: GTSNPN and SVGIG (reference sequence). V was shortened by 2 bases and J by 3 bases, with 2 bases between the two germline ends. CDR3 bases: TGTGCCTGGAGTCGCTACGAGCAGTACTTC. Encoded protein: CAWSRYEQYF. Combining the CDR3 with reference TRBV30 and TRBJ2-7 gives the whole variable domain SQTIHQWPATLVQPVGSPLSLECTVEGTSNPNLYWYRQAAGRGLQLLFYSVGIGQISSEVPQNLSASRPQDRQFILSSKKLLLSDSGFYLCAWSRYEQYFGPGTRLTVT.

V usage is TRBV2 and J usage is TRBJ2-6, with D possibly TRBD1 on 6 matching bases. V was cut by 7 bases and J by 3 bases, with 7 bases left in between. The length of the CDR3 is 13 residues. Germline CDR1 and CDR2: SNHLY and FYNNEI. The CDR3 here is CASKGVGANVLTF. The CDR3 DNA follows: TGTGCCAGCAAGGGGGTTGGGGCCAACGTCCTGACTTTC.

In its sample, this clone was seen a few times. The genes are TRBV4-3 and TRBJ2-3, with 9 bases that match TRBD2. V lost 1 base to trimming and J lost 5 bases; unmatched junction nucleotides: 10. This CDR3 is built from 17 residues. Germline-derived CDR1 and CDR2 are LGHNA and YSLEER. In DNA, the CDR3 is TGCGCCAGCAGCCAAGGCTGGGCTAGCGGGATGAGAGATACGCAGTATTTT. It translates to CASSQGWASGMRDTQYF.

This clone has only a few counts. V gene TRBV18 combines with J gene TRBJ1-2; no clear D. The germline V gene has CDR1 KGHSH and CDR2 LQKENI. Trimming left V 1 base short and J 2 bases short, with 8 bases between. The CDR3 covers 14 residues. CDR3 protein: CASSPRDGNYGYTF. The CDR3 coding sequence is TGTGCCAGCTCACCACGTGACGGGAACTATGGCTACACCTTC.

The rearrangement uses TRBV7-2 and TRBJ1-5; a possible D gene is TRBD1 (6 bases). Germline-derived CDR1 and CDR2 are SGHTA and FQGNSA. CDR3 size: 14 residues. V was shortened by 1 base and J by 5 bases, with 9 bases between the two germline ends. Written as DNA, the CDR3 is TGTGCCAGCAGCTTAGGGGCAGGGGATCAGCCCCAGCATTTT. It is translated as CASSLGAGDQPQHF.

The V and J genes are TRBV2 and TRBJ2-5; 7 positions match TRBD2. This CDR3 spans 14 amino acids. CDR1 and CDR2 from the germline V gene are SNHLY and FYNNEI. Trimming at V came to 3 bases and at J to 1 base, leaving 2 bases not matched to a gene. CDR3 amino acids: CASSDTGGQETQYF. The CDR3 DNA is TGTGCCAGCAGTGATACGGGGGGCCAAGAGACCCAGTACTTC. Combining the CDR3 with reference TRBV2 and TRBJ2-5 gives the whole variable domain EPEVTQTPSHQVTQMGQEVILRCVPISNHLYFYWYRQILGQKVEFLVSFYNNEISEKSEIFDDQFSVERPDGSNFTLKIRSTKLEDSAMYFCASSDTGGQETQYFGPGTRLLVL.

The chain uses TRBV7-9 and TRBJ1-6; 8 bases fit TRBD1. The V and J ends lost 5 bases and 10 bases, in that order; junction bases with no gene match: 7. The CDR3 is 14 residues long. The germline CDR1 and CDR2 sequences are SEHNR and FQNEAQ (reference sequence). The DNA of the CDR3 is TGTGCCAGCAGCCCGGGACAGGCGGAATCACCCCTCCACTTT. Translating gives CASSPGQAESPLHF.

To note about this clone: The junction shows a germline mismatch at one end, possibly a read error. This rearrangement joins TRBV20-1 to TRBJ2-7; 8 bases agree with TRBD1. CDR1 is DFQATT, CDR2 SNEGSKA, per germline (reference sequence). The CDR3 runs to 10 residues. The DNA for the CDR3 is TGCAGTGCTATGCGGGACAGGATTCACTTC. It translates to CSAMRDRIHF.

The chain carries TRBV5-6 and TRBJ2-5, with a tentative D call TRBD2 (5 bases). In germline, CDR1 is SGHDT, CDR2 YYEEEE. The V end lost 0 bases, the J end lost 8 bases, and 14 bases lay between the germline ends. CDR3 length equals 14 residues. CDR3 amino acids: CASSLAGSAGTQYF. The CDR3 DNA sequence: TGTGCCAGCAGCTTGGCGGGGTCCGCAGGAACCCAGTACTTC.

The rearrangement links TRBV6-1 to TRBJ1-1; 9 positions agree with TRBD1. Germline CDR1 reads MNHNS; CDR2 reads SASEGT. The J segment lost 3 bases and the V segment lost 6 bases, leaving 5 bases of the junction unmatched. The CDR3 runs 14 residues. CDR3 amino acids: CASRTGGQDTEAFF. As DNA, the CDR3 is TGTGCCAGCAGGACAGGGGGTCAGGACACTGAAGCTTTCTTT.

This clone was found a few times. The chain recombines TRBV5-4 with TRBJ2-3, with D maybe TRBD1 (6 bases). The CDR3 loop spans 14 amino acids. Looked up from germline, CDR1 is SGHNT and CDR2 is YYREEE (reference sequence). With 4 bases removed from V and 8 bases from J, the gap between germline ends came to 17 bases. In DNA, the CDR3 is TGTGCCAGCAGCGCGGACAGAACTAGAGTTACGCAGTATTTT. Its translation is CASSADRTRVTQYF.

The rearrangement links TRBV28 to TRBJ2-3; D perhaps matches TRBD2 (6 bases). The ends were cut back, 6 bases at V and 0 bases at J, with 10 bases in the middle. CDR1 and CDR2 from the germline V gene are MDHEN and SYDVKM. The CDR3 spans 14 residues. Here the CDR3 DNA reads TGTGCCAGCAGCTCCGGGACTAGCACAGATACGCAGTATTTT. Translation gives CASSSGTSTDTQYF.

This rearrangement joins TRBV4-1 to TRBJ2-5; 10 bases line up with TRBD1. Trimming at V came to 1 base and at J to 4 bases, leaving 6 bases not matched to a gene. The CDR3 runs 16 residues. Germline loops: CDR1 MGHRA, CDR2 YSYEKL. CDR3 nucleotide sequence: TGCGCCAGCAGCCAAGTGAGACAGGGGGCGGGAGAGACCCAGTACTTC. Residues: CASSQVRQGAGETQYF.

The V gene is TRBV5-1, the J gene TRBJ2-7; D is uncertain. Trimming shortened V by 2 bases and J by 5 bases, and 8 bases separated the two germline ends. This CDR3 comprises 12 residues. Germline V gene lookup returns CDR1 SGHRS and CDR2 YFSETQ. CDR3 coding DNA: TGCGCCAGCAGCTTTAACAGCCACGAGCAGTACTTC. Amino acid sequence: CASSFNSHEQYF.

The sample holds a few counts of this clone. This chain uses TRBV7-9 with TRBJ1-5; D not certain. CDR3 length: 12 amino acids. Trimming took 3 bases from V and 7 from J, leaving 7 bases between them. CDR1 is SEHNR, CDR2 FQNEAQ, per germline (reference sequence). The DNA for the CDR3 is TGTGCCAGCAGCTTCTCGGGACAGCCCCAGCATTTT. It translates to CASSFSGQPQHF. The whole variable domain, filled in from reference TRBV7-9 and TRBJ1-5, reads DTGVSQNPRHKITKRGQNVTFRCDPISEHNRLYWYRQTLGQGPEFLTYFQNEAQLEKSRLLSDRFSAERPKGSFSTLEIQRTEQGDSAMYLCASSFSGQPQHFGDGTRLSIL.

This clone was seen only a few times. The V and J genes are TRBV28 and TRBJ2-2; D uncertain. Per germline, CDR1 MDHEN and CDR2 SYDVKM. The CDR3 spans 11 residues. Trimming shortened V by 4 bases and J by 8 bases, and 5 bases separated the two germline ends. Written as DNA, the CDR3 is TGTGCCAGCAGTTCCCAGGGGGAGCTGTTTTTT. This sequence encodes CASSSQGELFF.

CDR3 in DNA: TGCAGCCTCCGGACGGGGGATGGCTACACCTTC. This codes for CSLRTGDGYTF. The chain carries TRBV29-1 and TRBJ1-2; tentative D call: TRBD1 (5 bases). V was shortened by 8 bases and J by 6 bases, with 13 bases between the two germline ends. The CDR3 is made up of 11 amino acids. Germline-derived CDR1 and CDR2 are SQVTM and ANQGSEA.

The chain has TRBV7-9 and TRBJ1-2; TRBD1 might be the D (6 bases). CDR3 length equals 14 residues. V was pared by 1 base and J by 1 base, with 7 bases between. Germline values: CDR1 SEHNR, CDR2 FQNEAQ (reference sequence). CDR3 region: CASSLEGGNYGYTF. Here the CDR3 DNA reads TGTGCCAGCAGCTTAGAAGGGGGTAACTATGGCTACACCTTC.

This chain links TRBV29-1 with TRBJ2-1, with 9 bases identical to TRBD2. CDR1 is SQVTM, CDR2 ANQGSEA, per germline. The J segment lost 7 bases and the V segment lost 7 bases, leaving 11 bases of the junction unmatched. The CDR3 length is 14 residues. CDR3 loop: CSALPGLANNEQFF. The CDR3 DNA reads TGCAGCGCCCTACCGGGACTAGCAAATAATGAGCAGTTCTTC.

This clone showed up just a few times. The J gene is TRBJ2-2, the V gene TRBV11-2; 8 bases are shared with TRBD1. V lost 6 bases to trimming and J lost 1 base; unmatched junction nucleotides: 7. This CDR3 contains 16 residues. Per the germline V gene, CDR1 is SGHAT and CDR2 is FQNNGV. CDR3 coding DNA: TGTGCCAGCAGGCCCCCCGGGACAGGGAACACCGGGGAGCTGTTTTTT. Translating it yields CASRPPGTGNTGELFF.

This chain links TRBV2 with TRBJ1-1, with D perhaps TRBD1 (5 bases). The length of the CDR3 is 11 residues. V shed 11 bases and J shed 4 bases, with 11 bases lying between them. Germline V lookup: CDR1 SNHLY, CDR2 FYNNEI. This CDR3 is CARGGSTEAFF. The CDR3 DNA sequence: TGTGCCCGCGGGGGATCCACTGAAGCTTTCTTT.

This clone came up a few times. The rearrangement joins TRBV5-4 to TRBJ1-6; D may be TRBD1 (6 bases). Trimming took off 0 bases at V and 9 bases at J, with 13 bases between the two ends. The length of the CDR3 is 15 residues. Germline CDR1 SGHNT, CDR2 YYREEE (reference sequence). This chain's CDR3 is CASSLEQGGGSPLHF. The CDR3 DNA follows: TGTGCCAGCAGCTTGGAACAGGGAGGGGGTTCACCCCTCCACTTT.

This clone occurred a few times. J is TRBJ2-1 and V is TRBV18, with D perhaps matching TRBD2 (6 bases). This CDR3 is built from 15 residues. Trimming removed 3 bases from V and 5 bases from J, with 14 bases in between. Germline CDR1 reads KGHSH; CDR2 reads LQKENI. Here the CDR3 reads CASSPLNGGDNEQFF. As DNA, the CDR3 is TGTGCCAGCTCACCCCTCAATGGCGGGGACAATGAGCAGTTCTTC. The whole variable domain, remainder taken from reference TRBV18 and TRBJ2-1, is NAGVMQNPRHLVRRRGQEARLRCSPMKGHSHVYWYRQLPEEGLKFMVYLQKENIIDESGMPKERFSAEFPKEGPSILRIQQVVRGDSAAYFCASSPLNGGDNEQFFGPGTRLTVL.

CDR3 loop: CASSQAAGQINQPQHF. The CDR3 DNA follows: TGTGCCAGCAGCCAAGCCGCGGGGCAGATCAATCAGCCCCAGCATTTT. The chain uses TRBV4-2 and TRBJ1-5; D may be TRBD1 (5 bases). The V end was cut by 1 base, the J end by 3 bases, with 13 bases between. Germline assignment: CDR1 LGHNA and CDR2 YNFKEQ. This CDR3 has 16 residues.

This clone has more than one count but fewer than ten. The genes are TRBV27 and TRBJ2-5; weak D call: TRBD1 (6 bases). Per the germline V gene, CDR1 is MNHEY and CDR2 is SMNVEV (reference sequence). This CDR3 is built from 14 residues. V lost 0 bases and J lost 3, with 8 bases in between. Here the CDR3 reads CASSLSWTEETQYF. DNA of the CDR3: TGTGCCAGCAGTTTATCCTGGACAGAAGAGACCCAGTACTTC.

This clone has a handful of counts. In nucleotides, the CDR3 is TGCGCCAGCAGCCAAGCGCGCGGAGGGCGGGTTTGGAATGAGCAGTTCTTC. Protein sequence: CASSQARGGRVWNEQFF. The chain couples TRBV4-3 to TRBJ2-1; maybe TRBD2 (6 bases). V was clipped by 1 base and J by 7 bases, with 20 bases between them. Germline values: CDR1 LGHNA, CDR2 YSLEER. The CDR3 totals 17 residues.

Only a few counts were recorded for this clone. The V gene is TRBV18, the J gene TRBJ2-5; 7 bases align to TRBD1. Trimming at V came to 2 bases and at J to 2 bases, leaving 8 bases not matched to a gene. Germline V CDR1 and CDR2: KGHSH, LQKENI. CDR3 length: 16 amino acids. In DNA, the CDR3 is TGTGCCAGCTCACCAATCGAAGCGGACAGGCAAGAGACCCAGTACTTC. Its translation: CASSPIEADRQETQYF.

This clone was counted only a few times. The V gene is TRBV10-3, the J gene TRBJ2-1; 7 nucleotides align to TRBD1. Germline trimming cut 4 bases from V and 7 bases from J; bases unmatched to any gene: 10. The CDR3 is 15 residues long. The germline V gene has CDR1 ENHRY and CDR2 SYGVKD. The CDR3 DNA reads as TGTGCCATCAGTGCATTCGGACAGGAAGGGAATGAGCAGTTCTTC. Translated, it gives CAISAFGQEGNEQFF.

The chain has TRBV5-1 and TRBJ2-5; 8 bases match TRBD1. Trimming at V came to 0 bases and at J to 5 bases, leaving 3 bases not matched to a gene. From germline, CDR1 is SGHRS and CDR2 YFSETQ. The CDR3 runs to 14 residues. CDR3 protein: CASSLGQGSETQYF. The CDR3 coding sequence is TGCGCCAGCAGCTTGGGACAGGGGAGCGAGACCCAGTACTTC.